This T cell receptor beta chain stems from a study of T cell repertoires in cytomegalovirus infection. Study context: As its CMV epitopes, the study selected recently identified HLA-C-restricted and well-studied HLA-B-restricted targets. Public TCR beta signatures were indicative of both CMV infection and a matching HLA type.

MiXCR was run by TCRdb on the reads, yielding one entry per CDR3 protein. The repertoire holds 200,000 to 250,000 distinct CDR3 sequences, with around 40% as singletons. Comments on this clonotype: What it recognizes is unknown.

Sequencing was performed on CD8+ T cells from cultured PBMCs, taken from culture after CMV antigen stimulation. This sequence was found in a human donor in good health (CMV status not recorded). Some clones in this sample may be carry-over from other donors' samples.

The CDR3 DNA sequence: TGTGCCAGCGTTACAGCCGGGTATTTCCACTATGGCTACACCTTC. Translating gives CASVTAGYFHYGYTF. This chain joins TRBV7-3 and TRBJ1-2; D remains ambiguous. CDR1 is SGHTA, CDR2 FQGTGA, per germline. Trimming took off 8 bases at V and 3 bases at J, with 19 bases between the two ends. The CDR3 is made up of 15 amino acids.